This record looks at one T cell receptor beta chain sequence and its context. TCRdb's copy holds only in-frame clones and misses some; the assay was immunoSEQ multiplex PCR. The data show tens of thousands of clones, 75% to 90% seen once. This sample is drawn from a study of identifying expanded T cells in peripheral blood. CDR1 LNHDA and CDR2 SQIVND come from the germline V gene (reference sequence). Trimming shortened V by 4 bases and J by 0 bases, and 10 bases separated the two germline ends. The CDR3 loop spans 15 amino acids. Healthy donors had no documented immune events, such as infections, while sampled.

This TCR was sampled from a person aged 18 to 75 in good health. The specimen was blood. This chain joins TRBV19 and TRBJ2-1; D is undetermined. The CDR3 is CASSTTYSSYNEQFF. DNA for the CDR3: TGTGCCAGTAGTACCACATATAGCTCCTACAATGAGCAGTTCTTC.